This T cell receptor beta chain was sequenced in a study of blood T cell repertoires in COVID-19. TCRdb's table, derived via immunoSEQ multiplex PCR, lists solely in-frame clones and lacks some. The sample includes about 220,000 clones, around 82% seen only once; the top ten take about 4.8%. The CDR3 has 12 amino acids. The germline CDR1 and CDR2 sequences are MNHEY and SVGAGI. The V end was cut by 6 bases, the J end by 7 bases, with 12 bases between. This clonotype was sampled from a woman aged 70-85 years with acute or convalescent COVID-19. Sequenced sample: peripheral blood. The chain recombines TRBV6-5 with TRBJ1-2; D may be TRBD1 (6 bases). This CDR3 reads CASSLQGSGYTF. The CDR3 nucleotides read TGTGCCAGCAGCCTTCAGGGGTCTGGCTACACCTTC.